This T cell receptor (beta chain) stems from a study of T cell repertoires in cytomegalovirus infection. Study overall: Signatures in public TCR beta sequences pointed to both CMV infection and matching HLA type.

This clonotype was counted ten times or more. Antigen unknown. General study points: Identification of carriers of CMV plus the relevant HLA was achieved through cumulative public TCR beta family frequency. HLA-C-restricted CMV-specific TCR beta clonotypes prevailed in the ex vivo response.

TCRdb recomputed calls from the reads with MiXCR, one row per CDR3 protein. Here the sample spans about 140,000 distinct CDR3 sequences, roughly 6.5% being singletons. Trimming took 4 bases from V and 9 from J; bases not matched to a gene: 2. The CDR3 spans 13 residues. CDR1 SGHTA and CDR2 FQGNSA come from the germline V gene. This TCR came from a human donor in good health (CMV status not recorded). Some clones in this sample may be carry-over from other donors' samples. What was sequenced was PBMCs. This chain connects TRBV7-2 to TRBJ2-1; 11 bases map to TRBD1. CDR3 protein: CASSWGQGVEQFF. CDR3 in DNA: TGTGCCAGCAGCTGGGGACAGGGGGTTGAGCAGTTCTTC.